The TCR beta chain under discussion was sequenced for a study of blood T cell repertoires in COVID-19 (dated by TCRdb to the early 2020s). Notes on the research overall: Samples from collaborators originated in the United States, Italy and Spain and spanned both the acute and convalescent phases of COVID-19. The repertoires were released in a freely available public database meant as a resource for research on the immune response to SARS-CoV-2. Samples came from the ongoing ImmuneRACE study (first 160 participants) plus 1,254 subjects from 6 global collaborators. Subjects who had been exposed to COVID-19, were actively infected with it, or had recovered from it provided the deeply sampled blood TCRbeta repertoires that made up the dataset. The prospective study material was composed of cDNA or gDNA derived from T cells, B-cell-depleted T cells, or PBMCs. Sample metadata almost always included a de-identified subject ID, COVID-19 status, age in years and sex. Where available, HLA class I and class II types were obtained from metadata supplied by the sample provider rather than from assay-based typing. General study outcomes and caveats: How much clinical and demographic metadata was included differed by source and by participant, and the metadata was provided uncurated.

Comment on this clone: The antigen this receptor binds is unknown. No qualities accompany the bases; no much larger clone lies one base away.

One collaborating source in Seattle enrolled patients while the patients were actively infected and followed the patients over time throughout the course of disease. Each collaborating institution followed its own protocols to collect whole blood in K2EDTA tubes. Collaborator samples were shipped for TCRbeta analysis as frozen whole blood, isolated PBMCs, or DNA extracted from either sample type. The immunoSEQ Assay, a bias-controlled multiplex PCR, was used to amplify TCRbeta CDR3 regions from genomic DNA. Per the authors' processing: The number of nucleated cells in each sample was estimated by amplification of reference gene primers within the assay. To quantify the absolute abundance of each unique TCRbeta CDR3 rearrangement, sequence reads were collapsed and filtered. For each sample, productive Simpson clonality was calculated as the square root of Simpson's diversity index over productive rearrangements. This immuneACCESS table, as held by TCRdb, lists in-frame sequences with V and J called but not all clones. Of the missing ones, under half trace to an unresolved V gene in checked studies; the others have no known cause. V and J calls and clone size are as listed in that table; D and trimming were resolved from the DNA. This sample holds around 400,000 clones; approximately 87% were observed only once. The ten largest make up about 2.3% of the sample.

The clonotype originates from a woman aged 60-75 years with COVID-19, enrolled during active disease. The sequenced material came from peripheral blood.

The nucleotide sequence is TGTGCCAGCAGCTTCTGGGGGCCCGAGCAGTACTTC. Its product reads: CASSFWGPEQYF. The rearranged chain carries TRBV7-9 and TRBJ2-7; a tentative D call is TRBD1 (6 bases match). V is shortened by 3 bases, J by 6 bases, and the region joining them spans 9 bases. From its cysteine to its phenylalanine, the CDR3 spans 12 amino acids. The entry retains the CDR3 DNA only, 36 bases that are in frame from base 1. CDR1 and CDR2 were assigned from the germline V gene (reference sequence) as SEHNR and FQNEAQ.